This T cell receptor (beta chain) was documented in a study of blood T cell repertoires in COVID-19. Across the study: Samples of COVID-19 (acute and convalescent) were obtained from the United States, Italy and Spain.

In this sample, this clone turned up a few times. Libraries were prepared by immunoSEQ multiplex PCR; TCRdb keeps only in-frame clonotypes and omits some of them. The sample has around 250,000 clones, 80% to 90% seen once. The CDR3 is made up of 14 amino acids. From germline, CDR1 is ENHRY and CDR2 SYGVKD. Trimming stripped 11 bases from V and 1 base from J, with 16 bases between. The chain couples TRBV10-3 to TRBJ2-3; a possible D gene is TRBD1 (6 bases). Sequencing used PBMCs or T cells enriched from blood (not recorded which). The source of this sequence is a woman aged 50 to 65 who had recovered from COVID-19. CDR3 in amino acids: CAAQQGLGTDTQYF. The CDR3 bases are TGTGCCGCGCAACAGGGTCTAGGCACAGATACGCAGTATTTT.